A selection of T cell receptor beta chains follows, all from one sample in a study of T cells in Graves' hyperthyroidism and ophthalmopathy. TCRdb re-called the multiplex PCR reads with MiXCR, one entry per CDR3 protein. Counted here are approximately 380,000 distinct CDR3 sequences, about 14% occurring once; the ten biggest clones make up around 28%. Sequencing was carried out using blood. The receptors shown here come from a man between 50 and 59 years old with Graves' ophthalmopathy. Both conserved end residues are part of each CDR3. Each record gives: V gene, clone size, D gene, J gene, CDR3 DNA, CDR3 protein. D genes are given only for firm matches. Some rows have no size entry. The others give once, few or many, or a class for an expanded clone.

>TRBV11-2|few|NA|TRBJ1-2
TGTGCCAGCAGTGCCGGGACTCAACTCCATGGCCACACCTTC
CASSAGTQLHGHTF
>TRBV2|NA|NA|TRBJ2-3
TGTGCCAGCAGTGAATCTCTTGGTTCGGGGAAGACAGATACGCAGTATTTT
CASSESLGSGKTDTQYF
>TRBV28|many|TRBD1|TRBJ2-7
TGTGCCAGCAGTATATCAGGGACAGGGCAGTACTTC
CASSISGTGQYF
>TRBV15|few|NA|TRBJ2-1
TGTGCCACCAGCAGAGATAACAGCTACAATGAGCAGTTCTTC
CATSRDNSYNEQFF
>TRBV5-1|many|NA|TRBJ2-7
TGCGCCAGCAGCTTGTTGTCTAACGAGCAGTACTTC
CASSLLSNEQYF
>TRBV6-1|NA|NA|TRBJ2-5
TGTGCCAGCAGTGAAACTTTCTTGGGAGGAGAGACCCAGTACTTC
CASSETFLGGETQYF
>TRBV29-1|NA|NA|TRBJ1-1
TGCAGCGCGCGACTCCGACAGGACACTGAAGCTTTCTTT
CSARLRQDTEAFF
>TRBV27|few|NA|TRBJ1-1
TGTGCCGTCAGGGGCTTTAACACTGAAGCTTTCTTT
CAVRGFNTEAFF
>TRBV30|many|NA|TRBJ2-1
TGTGCCTGGATGCGCCCTTTGGCCTACAATGAGCAGTTCTTC
CAWMRPLAYNEQFF
>TRBV12-3/TRBV12-4|few|TRBD1|TRBJ2-6
TGTGCCAGCAGTTTAGATCTACAGGGGATGCACTCTGGGGCCAACGTCCTGACTTTC
CASSLDLQGMHSGANVLTF
>TRBV11-2|many|NA|TRBJ2-3
TGTGCCAGCATACGGGACTCCACAGATACGCAGTATTTT
CASIRDSTDTQYF
>TRBV24-1|NA|TRBD2|TRBJ2-1
TGTGCCACCAGGGAGGCGGGAGGCTTAGTATATGAGCAGTTCTTC
CATREAGGLVYEQFF
>TRBV20-1|many|TRBD1|TRBJ2-7
TGCAGTGCCACCGGGACAGGGTCCTACGAGCAGTACTTC
CSATGTGSYEQYF
>TRBV5-1|NA|NA|TRBJ1-1
TGCGCCAGCAGTAGAAGACAAGCGGGGACACGGTCCCTCACTGAAGCTTTCTTT
CASSRRQAGTRSLTEAFF
>TRBV12-3/TRBV12-4|few|TRBD1|TRBJ2-1
TGTGCCAGCAGTCCCCAGGGACAGGTGTACAATGAGCAGTTCTTC
CASSPQGQVYNEQFF
>TRBV7-2|many|TRBD2|TRBJ2-1
TGTGCCAGCAGCTCGCAGCGGGAGGGAGGGTACGTGCAGTTCTTC
CASSSQREGGYVQFF
>TRBV12-3/TRBV12-4|many|NA|TRBJ2-3
TGTGCCAGCAGTTTATCGGCCAAGGGGGATACGCAGTATTTT
CASSLSAKGDTQYF
>TRBV5-1|NA|TRBD2|TRBJ2-3
TGCGCCAGCAGCTCCTACCGACGGGGGGGAGACACAGATACGCAGTATTTT
CASSSYRRGGDTDTQYF
>TRBV5-1|NA|TRBD1|TRBJ2-1
TGCGCCAGCACCTTCGGACAGGACTACAATGAGCAGTTCTTC
CASTFGQDYNEQFF
>TRBV6-1|many|TRBD2|TRBJ2-3
TGTGCCAGCAGGATACTAGCGGCATCTAGCACAGATACGCAGTATTTT
CASRILAASSTDTQYF
>TRBV28|few|TRBD1|TRBJ1-2
TGTGCCAGCAGTCCAGGGGGTTGGGATGGCTACACCTTC
CASSPGGWDGYTF
>TRBV7-9|many|NA|TRBJ2-1
TGTGCCAGCAGCTTAGATGTGAGAGGCTCTATACCCCAGTTCTTC
CASSLDVRGSIPQFF
>TRBV25-1|NA|TRBD1|TRBJ1-2
TGTGCCAGCAGTGGATCCGGGACAGCTGGCTGGAACTATGGCTACACCTTC
CASSGSGTAGWNYGYTF
>TRBV5-1|few|NA|TRBJ1-4
TGCGCCAGCACAAAGGACCGGAATGAAAAACTGTTTTTT
CASTKDRNEKLFF
>TRBV30|many|NA|TRBJ1-1
TGTGCCTGGATCGGACAGACGAACACTGAAGCTTTCTTT
CAWIGQTNTEAFF
>TRBV20-1|many|NA|TRBJ1-2
TGCAGTGCTAGAGACCTGAGAGCTAACTATGGCTACACCTTC
CSARDLRANYGYTF
>TRBV7-9|many|NA|TRBJ1-1
TGTGCCAGCAGCTTAGGTTTCGGGAGGGCTGGCACTGAAGCTTTCTTT
CASSLGFGRAGTEAFF
>TRBV3-1|many|TRBD1|TRBJ1-5
TGTGCCAGCAGCCCGACAGGGCATCAGCCCCAGCATTTT
CASSPTGHQPQHF
>TRBV11-2|many|NA|TRBJ2-5
TGTGCCAGCAGCCGACCTGAAGAGACCCAGTACTTC
CASSRPEETQYF
>TRBV30|NA|NA|TRBJ2-3
TGTGCCTGGAGTGTACAAGGGTCCGTCACAGATACGCAGTATTTT
CAWSVQGSVTDTQYF
>TRBV12-3/TRBV12-4|many|NA|TRBJ2-4
TGTGCCAGCAGTTTAGAATTTCCAGAAAACATTCAGTACTTC
CASSLEFPENIQYF
>TRBV28|few|TRBD2|TRBJ2-7
TGTGCCAGCAGTTTAAAGGGCAACGCGGGGGTCTACGAGCAGTACTTC
CASSLKGNAGVYEQYF
>TRBV19|NA|NA|TRBJ1-1
TGTGCCTCTCAACAGGACAGGAACACTGAAGCTTTCTTT
CASQQDRNTEAFF
>TRBV6-2/TRBV6-3|many|NA|TRBJ1-2
TGTGCCAGCAGTTACTCGGGCCCTCCTGGCTACACCTTC
CASSYSGPPGYTF
>TRBV29-1|many|NA|TRBJ2-7
TGCAGCGTTGATGTGGGGGGCGAGTTCGAGCAGTACTTC
CSVDVGGEFEQYF
>TRBV7-6|few|NA|TRBJ2-1
TGTGCCAGCAGCACGAGAGGGACCAATGAGCAGTTCTTC
CASSTRGTNEQFF
>TRBV19|NA|TRBD1|TRBJ2-7
TGTGCCAGTAGTATCTGGGGACAGGGAAAGGCCGAGCAGTACTTC
CASSIWGQGKAEQYF
>TRBV3-1|many|TRBD2|TRBJ2-4
TGTGCCAGCAGCCTCGTGGGGGGACTAGCGGGAGTAGGAGCCAAAAACATTCAGTACTTC
CASSLVGGLAGVGAKNIQYF
>TRBV20-1|many|TRBD2|TRBJ2-3
TGCAGTGCTATTACTAGCGGAGAGAGCACAGATACGCAGTATTTT
CSAITSGESTDTQYF
>TRBV29-1|NA|NA|TRBJ2-7
TGCAGCGTGGCTCAATTTACCGGGACGGATAACTACGAGCAGTACTTC
CSVAQFTGTDNYEQYF
>TRBV12-3/TRBV12-4|many|TRBD1|TRBJ2-3
TGTGCCAGCAGCCAGGGGGTATTGGGCACAGATACGCAGTATTTT
CASSQGVLGTDTQYF
>TRBV20-1|many|TRBD2|TRBJ2-7
TGCAGTGCTCCCAAGGGACTAGTAGAAGGCGAGCAGTACTTC
CSAPKGLVEGEQYF
>TRBV29-1|NA|NA|TRBJ2-7
TGCAGCATCAGACTCGCCTACGAGCAGTACTTC
CSIRLAYEQYF
>TRBV28|many|NA|TRBJ2-1
TGTGCCAGCAGCCTAGTCCCCGGGACTTACAATGAGCAGTTCTTC
CASSLVPGTYNEQFF
>TRBV7-9|many|TRBD2|TRBJ2-1
TGTGCCAGCAGCCCAGGGAGGGCCAGGTACAATGAGCAGTTCTTC
CASSPGRARYNEQFF
>TRBV19|NA|TRBD2|TRBJ2-2
TGTGCCAGTACCCCCAGGGCCCTAGCGGAGTGGACCGGGGAGCTGTTTTTT
CASTPRALAEWTGELFF
>TRBV5-1|many|TRBD1|TRBJ2-2
TGCGCCTGTGGGACAGGGATCGGGGAGCTGTTTTTT
CACGTGIGELFF
>TRBV24-1|few|TRBD1|TRBJ2-1
TGTGCCACCAGTGACCCATTCAGGGGGAAATCCTACAATGAGCAGTTCTTC
CATSDPFRGKSYNEQFF
>TRBV19|many|TRBD1|TRBJ2-3
TGTGCCAGCGACGTACCGGGACAGCCTAGCACAGATACGCAGTATTTT
CASDVPGQPSTDTQYF
>TRBV7-2|NA|NA|TRBJ2-1
TGTGCCAGCAGTCAACTGGCCAAATCCTACAATGAGCAGTTCTTC
CASSQLAKSYNEQFF
>TRBV20-1|NA|TRBD1|TRBJ2-7
TGCAGTGCTAGAGATCGCGACAGGGGGCGTGAGCAGTACTTC
CSARDRDRGREQYF